The clone carrying this TCR beta chain came up a few times. CDR1 and CDR2 from the germline V gene are MNHEY and SVGEGT. The CDR3 sequence is 16 residues long. V lost 5 bases, J lost 7 bases, and 9 bases stayed unmatched. The time point here: after trial treatment. Treatment indicated: LDRT plus nivolumab, ipilimumab, low-dose cyclophosphamide and aspirin (RACIN trial). Eligibility was restricted to patients presenting with advanced solid tumors that lacked tumor-infiltrating lymphocytes. These data are taken from a study of low-dose radiotherapy and immunotherapy resistance in tumors. Across the study: The fractionation for Cohort 1 was 0.5 Gy per fraction every 2 weeks, totaling 6.5 Gy. The study gave patients oral aspirin 300 mg daily for four cycles from cycle 1 day 1.

Gene-specific TRAV and TRBV primers were used for first-strand cDNA, covering alpha and beta chains. TCRs were put through roughly 20 PCR cycles of amplification with Phusion. A constant-region primer and the V-primer adapter served as the primer pair. One entry per CDR3 protein results from TCRdb running MiXCR on the reads. The data show about 58,000 distinct CDR3 sequences, around 23% seen once. The sequence derives from a male donor with prostate cancer. This chain connects TRBV6-2 or TRBV6-3 to TRBJ2-1, with 12 bases lining up with TRBD2. The input for sequencing was PBMCs, taken after low-dose radiotherapy plus immunotherapy. The CDR3, as DNA: TGTGCCAGCAGTGTCCCTAGCGGGGGGGTTAGTAATGAGCAGTTCTTC. It yields the protein CASSVPSGGVSNEQFF.